This TCR beta chain was recovered during a study of cytomegalovirus exposure and HLA in healthy donors listed by TCRdb under 2017. Context from the whole study: An earlier analysis of more than 550 of the donors reported 276 Gb of sequence data and roughly 120 million unique TCR beta sequences obtained from some 170 million T cells. An early release covering roughly 600 HLA-typed donors comprised about 290 gigabases of sequencing data and tens of millions of unique TCR sequences. Among the roughly 400 genotyped donors, about 83% belonged to the genetic ancestry cluster associated with self-reported Caucasian donors. The study aimed to test whether signatures of past pathogen exposure could be identified by cataloging public T cell receptors. The study used immunosequencing to profile the T cell repertoires of 600 to 850 subjects and linked those repertoires to cytomegalovirus serostatus. Along with the roughly 670-subject first cohort, a separate validation cohort of over 90 different subjects was used. To predict cytomegalovirus infection status, the study combined high-throughput TCR immunosequencing, statistical association of individual TCRs with disease status, and machine learning. To study patterns of TCR occurrence, a later analysis re-analyzed previously published TCR beta repertoires from 650 to 750 donors and added high-resolution HLA genotyping. In the later analysis, no new phenotypic data were used to find candidate immune exposures; instead, reliance was placed on TCR beta sequences and their occurrence across donors. To decide whether each TCR beta V gene segment behaved as functional or pseudogenic, an earlier analysis of approximately 620 of the donors relied on high-throughput TCR beta sequencing. Donor age, sex, ethnicity and CMV serostatus were compiled alongside the repertoire data. In a later genetic analysis, genome-wide SNP genotypes for about 65% of the 666 donors were used, and that subset was treated as a discovery cohort. All discovery cohort repertoires had been generated on a single sequencing platform. HLA typing included class I and class II loci at four-digit resolution. Typing coverage differed by locus: A, B, C, DRB1 and DQB1 were typed in roughly 620-630 donors, DQA1 in 522, DPA1 in some 570, and DPB1 in 400 to 490. Roughly 5 DR-DQ haplotypes were handled as single units for association and clustering, since linkage in the cohort was strong. Among 300 to 500 genotyped donors of the cohort, an average of roughly 230,000 unique TCR beta nucleotide sequences was sequenced per donor, of which 15% to 20% were non-productive. The paper as a whole reports these results and caveats: When HLA alleles, especially DR and DQ, strongly co-occurred, attributing TCR associations to individual alleles was difficult. In a later genetic analysis, fewer N-insertions in productive TCRs were reported among donors in an Asian-associated ancestry cluster than the roughly 700-donor mean. According to a later analysis, most CMV-associated TCR beta chains appeared to be HLA-restricted, and the HLA associations seemed to be driven largely by CMV exposure. The 87-base-pair reads could not distinguish some IMGT-functional V segments, including TRBV6-2 and TRBV6-3, so those segments were excluded. Correlated functional status among segregating V segments might reflect linkage disequilibrium, but an unknown experimental factor could not be ruled out. Across donors, most TCR sequences were observed very rarely, whereas some public TCRs were present in many individuals. For the cohort, immune exposure information was limited to CMV serostatus. V-gene and J-gene trimming of TCR beta chains was associated with a missense DCLRE1C variant in a later genetic analysis, and the association was replicated in an independent cohort. The sequencing pipeline was judged likely to have produced a cluster of highly shared sequence variants as a technical artifact. Because counts were too low, more than 15 rarely observed V segments, including chromosome 9 orphons, were left out of the earlier analysis of approximately 500 of the donors. In both the original and validation cohorts, the classifier was reported to diagnose cytomegalovirus status with high specificity and sensitivity. Sequencing depth was assumed to be roughly uniform across donors in the presence/absence analyses, though that assumption may not hold. The study gave a list of 150 to 200 TCR beta chains associated with cytomegalovirus. HLA typing was unavailable for some donors at each locus, so association tests used only the typed subset. Specific HLA alleles were associated with around 18,000 TCR beta sequences at a false discovery rate of 0.05 in a later analysis. A few of the identified cytomegalovirus-associated TCR beta chains were confirmed in vitro to be specific for cytomegalovirus antigens. Several of the top co-occurrence clusters appeared to be linked to parvovirus B19, influenza, CMV and Epstein-Barr virus, according to a later analysis. A further reported finding was that TCR beta sequences accurately predicted the HLA-A and HLA-B alleles for most subjects in the first cohort. In an earlier analysis of several hundred of the donors, most TCR beta V segments were observed in productive rearrangements about 87% or about 30% of the time, broadly matching IMGT annotations. This cohort had only TCR beta chains sequenced, and the lack of alpha or paired-chain data limited which features could be detected. The authors suggested that the approach could potentially be extended to other disease states and immunological phenotypes. According to a later analysis, TCR association rates differed among HLA loci, with DRB1 alleles showing the most associated TCRs and HLA-C alleles showing the fewest. Compared with equally common non-associated chains, HLA-associated TCR beta chains in a later analysis were more clonally expanded and had lower generation probabilities.

The cohort comprised 666 healthy bone marrow donors. All cohort members were sampled while nominally healthy, although unrecorded immune exposures were likely present. The donor tested CMV seropositive, placing the donor among the 250 to 350 seropositive members of the cohort. Each donor provided a peripheral blood sample, and peripheral blood mononuclear cells were used for TCR beta sequencing. Genomic DNA was extracted from the blood cell samples with the Qiagen DNeasy Blood Extraction Kit. In the case of this clone: What this receptor recognizes is not known.

Receptor amplification or capture employed the immunoSEQ multiplex PCR assay. For the multiplex PCR, a mixture combining 60 forward primers for TCR Vbeta segments and 13 reverse primers for TCR Jbeta segments was used. Amplification of the CDR3 region of rearranged TCR beta genes was performed with a multiplex PCR assay on genomic DNA. On the Illumina HiSeq System, the amplified TCR beta libraries were sequenced as 87-base-pair reads. In the source study's methods: A later analysis counted some 80 million unique TCR beta chains across the 550 to 700 repertoires, and some 11 million of these chains were shared by at least two donors. A nearest-neighbor algorithm error-corrected the raw reads and collapsed the reads into unique sequences, merging closely related sequences to remove PCR and sequencing errors. CDR3 sequences were aligned to IMGT reference sequences to assign V, D and J gene segments. For a sequence to be retained, a match of at least six nucleotides was required to both a V gene segment and a J gene segment. A rearrangement was called productive if the CDR3 had no stop codons and remained in frame with V and J, and every other rearrangement was called non-productive. CDR3 was defined by IMGT convention, running from the second conserved V-encoded cysteine to the conserved J-encoded phenylalanine. In an earlier analysis of approximately 500 of the donors, sequences lacking an unambiguous match to a single V gene segment were excluded. In an earlier analysis of 587 of the donors, a V segment was called functional when productive rearrangements were above 56.7%, and segregating when the standard deviation between donors exceeded 5%. To diagnose cytomegalovirus status from the catalog of TCR beta chain sequences, a statistical classification framework was built. A later analysis assigned V and J genes by comparing TCR nucleotide sequences with IMGT/GENE-DB human TR gene sequences. A later analysis assigned CDR3 sequences and most-parsimonious VDJ recombination scenarios with the TCRdist pipeline. In a later analysis, each TCR beta chain was defined by its CDR3 amino acid sequence together with its V-gene family, and reads without a unique V-gene family were excluded. As a way to deal with suspected cross-contamination and a sequencing artifact, a later analysis dropped 450 to 700 nucleotide sequences that were highly shared and had low generation probability. In a later analysis, a clonal expansion index for each public chain was calculated from normalized within-repertoire ranks of inferred template counts. In a later analysis, generation probabilities were computed using a VDJ recombination model fitted to out-of-frame rearrangements, and the results were checked against IGoR. In a later analysis, TCR-TCR, TCR-HLA and TCR-CMV co-occurrence was scored with hypergeometric tests, and a repertoire-size bias correction was applied to TCR pairs. A later analysis estimated false discovery rates by permuting HLA or CMV assignments 20 times. In a later analysis, co-occurring TCRs were grouped using DBSCAN, and TCRdist sequence similarity was added for clustering within HLA-allele-positive subsets. Repertoires with fewer than 30,000 or more than 120,000 public chains, plus five repertoires with anomalous nucleotide sharing, were excluded from co-occurrence clustering. In TCRdb, the immuneACCESS table is reduced to in-frame sequences with V and J assigned. These tables do not hold every clone; where another copy was compared, an unresolved V gene accounts for under half, and the others remain unexplained. V and J calls plus clone size are reproduced from that table; the DNA served to infer D and trimming. The sample table includes approximately 58,000 clones. Jointly, the top ten make up under 15% of the sample.

The germline V gene (reference sequence) yields LNHDA for CDR1 and SQIVND for CDR2. Trimming takes 3 bases off V and 2 bases off J; junction bases not matched to a gene: 7. The CDR3, cysteine through phenylalanine, is 16 amino acids long. The DNA shown is the 48-base CDR3, in frame from base 1. The TCR comes from a man aged 18 to 30 in good health and CMV-seropositive. In this chain, TRBV19 is recombined with TRBJ1-5, with 7 junctional bases fitting TRBD1. Sequenced sample: PBMCs. The DNA sequence is as follows: TGTGCCAGTAGTATTCAGACAGGGATGGGCAATCAGCCCCAGCATTTT. This encodes CASSIQTGMGNQPQHF.